The T cell receptor (beta chain) described here comes from a study of CD8 T cells in ankylosing spondylitis. General study points: Eight or nine highly homologous variants made up a TCR beta motif that seemed to typify ankylosing spondylitis blood. Reported data indicate significant enrichment of disease-linked clones within matched ankylosing spondylitis synovial fluid.

V shed 0 bases and J 9 bases; nucleotides not matched to a gene: 10. This CDR3 region has 16 residues. Germline V gene sequence: CDR1 DFQATT, CDR2 SNEGSKA (reference sequence). This clonotype was seen a few times. Its target is unknown. Each TCR beta library was made by quantitative 5'-RACE that incorporated molecular barcodes. MiXCR, applied by TCRdb to the 5' RACE reads, yields one record per CDR3 protein. The table lists 25,000 to 35,000 distinct CDR3 sequences, around 30% of them singletons. The sample was synovial fluid, either unsorted or a sorted T cell fraction (not recorded which). The chain carries TRBV20-1 and TRBJ1-6, with 8 bases fitting TRBD1. This TCR derives from a male donor with ankylosing spondylitis. This CDR3 is CSARDLLGQEASPLHF. The CDR3 region has the DNA TGCAGTGCTAGAGACCTATTGGGACAGGAGGCTTCACCCCTCCACTTT.